This TCR beta chain was profiled in a study of T-cell reconstitution after alpha-beta-depleted transplantation in children. It was with unique molecular identifiers that the TCRbeta library was prepared. TCRdb itself ran the PCR reads through MiXCR, one entry per CDR3 protein. The table has some 500,000 distinct CDR3 sequences, approximately 29% seen once. V lost 4 bases, J lost 2 bases, and 31 bases lay in between. The CDR3 loop spans 21 amino acids. The source of this sequence is a human donor who donated a stem cell graft to a child with aplastic anemia. V and J are TRBV12-3 or TRBV12-4 and TRBJ2-3; no clear D gene. This material consisted of PBMCs from the stem cell graft donor, taken from the stem cell graft. CDR3 DNA sequence: TGTGCCAGCAGTTCCCGTTGGGCCAACCTGAGGACCGAGCTGAACACAGATACGCAGTATTTT. Protein sequence: CASSSRWANLRTELNTDTQYF.